This T cell receptor beta chain came from a study of siplizumab effects on memory and regulatory T cells. About this clone itself: Its antigen is unidentified.

Assay used: immunoSEQ multiplex PCR; TCRdb lists only in-frame clones, some missing. The table records some 62,000 clones, approximately 87% of them present only once. Study-level findings and limits: The study found that siplizumab significantly reduced alloreactive sequences traceable to unstimulated CD4+ memory cells.

The source material was memory CD4+ T cells sorted from blood. This TCR came from a human donor in good health.

The CDR3 coding sequence is TGTGCCAGCTCACCAGACTTCAGTCAGAACACTGAAGCTTTCTTT. Its translation is CASSPDFSQNTEAFF. The chain joins TRBV18 to TRBJ1-1; D uncertain. The CDR3 has 15 residues. V shed 2 bases and J shed 1 base, with 11 bases lying between them. Germline-derived CDR1 and CDR2 are KGHSH and LQKENI.